Below are 9 T cell receptor beta chains sequenced from a single sample in a study of blood T cells in healthy people across ages. Primers used in a second PCR of about 7 to 12 cycles were a sample-barcoded 5' primer and a J-beta primer mix. From the 5' RACE reads, TCRdb called clonotypes with MiXCR, one entry per CDR3 protein. Counted here are about 970,000 distinct CDR3 sequences, around 54% occurring once; the ten biggest clones make up over 20%. The sample comprised blood. The source is an older woman in good health.

This clonotype came up once. This sequence joins TRBV5-1 and TRBJ2-5; D possibly corresponds to TRBD2 (6 bases). Germline V gene lookup returns CDR1 SGHRS and CDR2 YFSETQ. V dropped 0 bases and J dropped 2 bases, with 14 bases sitting between them. CDR3 size: 16 residues. The CDR3 nucleotides are TGCGCCAGCAGCTTGGGCATTGGAGGGGCTCAAGAGACCCAGTACTTC. This translates into CASSLGIGGAQETQYF.

The gene calls are TRBV7-9 and TRBJ2-7; D possibly corresponds to TRBD2 (5 bases). Trimming cost V 2 bases and J 5 bases, with 16 bases left between them. The CDR3 is 15 residues long. CDR1 and CDR2 (germline): SEHNR, FQNEAQ (reference sequence). The CDR3 region has the DNA TGTGCCAGCAGCTTAATGGGCTGGAGGTCCAACGAGCAGTACTTC. Encoded protein: CASSLMGWRSNEQYF. Full variable domain (remainder filled in from reference TRBV7-9 and TRBJ2-7): DTGVSQNPRHKITKRGQNVTFRCDPISEHNRLYWYRQTLGQGPEFLTYFQNEAQLEKSRLLSDRFSAERPKGSFSTLEIQRTEQGDSAMYLCASSLMGWRSNEQYFGPGTRLTVT.

This clonotype was counted only a few times. The chain combines TRBV20-1 with TRBJ2-1; 7 bases map to TRBD1. After removal of 6 bases from V and 4 bases from J, the junction contained 6 bases not matched to a gene. The CDR3 loop spans 13 amino acids. Germline lookup yields CDR1 DFQATT and CDR2 SNEGSKA (reference sequence). The CDR3 sequence: CSAPGQTYNEQFF. DNA for the CDR3: TGCAGTGCCCCGGGACAGACGTACAATGAGCAGTTCTTC.

The gene calls are TRBV6-5 and TRBJ2-5, with TRBD1 identical over 9 bases. V shed 5 bases, J shed 11 bases, and the junction held 15 bases outside the gene matches. Germline CDR1 MNHEY, CDR2 SVGAGI. The CDR3 length is 15 residues. The CDR3 here is CASSLTGTGYREQYF. The CDR3 DNA reads as TGTGCCAGCAGTCTCACCGGGACAGGGTATCGGGAGCAGTACTTC.

This clonotype was counted only a few times. The chain combines TRBV3-1 with TRBJ2-5; D is unresolved. Trimming shortened V by 1 base and J by 5 bases, and 11 bases separated the two germline ends. CDR1 LGHDT and CDR2 YNNKEL come from the germline V gene (reference sequence). The CDR3 spans 14 residues. The CDR3 sequence: CASSQGSVGETQYF. The CDR3 nucleotides read TGTGCCAGCAGCCAAGGATCGGTGGGGGAGACCCAGTACTTC.

The chain uses TRBV11-2 and TRBJ2-3; D may be TRBD2 (5 bases). CDR3 length: 15 residues. The germline CDR1 and CDR2 sequences are SGHAT and FQNNGV. V was cut by 8 bases and J by 4 bases, with 19 bases left in between. The chain's CDR3 is CASGFRGALPDTQYF. Written as DNA, the CDR3 is TGTGCCAGCGGATTCCGGGGAGCTCTACCAGATACGCAGTATTTT.

The rearrangement uses TRBV3-1 and TRBJ1-2; D is perhaps TRBD1 (5 bases). CDR1 LGHDT and CDR2 YNNKEL come from the germline V gene (reference sequence). V lost 6 bases and J lost 2, with 10 bases in between. The CDR3 spans 13 residues. The CDR3 DNA follows: TGTGCCAGCAGACAGGCTGGCAACTATGGCTACACCTTC. The encoded protein is CASRQAGNYGYTF.

This sequence joins TRBV20-1 and TRBJ1-2; D possibly corresponds to TRBD1 (5 bases). The CDR3 sequence is 13 residues long. V was trimmed by 6 bases and J by 3 bases, leaving 14 bases between them. Germline CDR1 is DFQATT and CDR2 is SNEGSKA (reference sequence). The CDR3 region has the DNA TGCAGTGCGCCATCCCCCAGGGACTATGGCTACACCTTC. Amino acids: CSAPSPRDYGYTF.

The CDR3 loop reads CSARDRTDTQYF. The DNA for the CDR3 is TGCAGTGCTAGAGATAGAACGGATACGCAGTATTTT. This chain joins TRBV20-1 and TRBJ2-3; D uncertain. The germline CDR1 and CDR2 sequences are DFQATT and SNEGSKA (reference sequence). The length of the CDR3 is 12 residues. The V gene lost 0 bases and the J gene lost 6 bases, with 7 bases spanning the gap.